A selection of T cell receptor beta chains follows, all from one sample in a study of T cells in Graves' hyperthyroidism and ophthalmopathy. TCRdb reprocessed the multiplex PCR reads with MiXCR, giving one entry per CDR3 protein. The sample holds around 190,000 distinct CDR3 sequences, roughly a sixth seen once. The source material was blood. The receptors here all came from a woman aged 50 to 60 with Graves' hyperthyroidism. Each CDR3 is given with its conserved first and last residue. Fields, in order: V gene, D gene, J gene, clone size, CDR3 protein, CDR3 DNA. The D gene is left open where the match is weak. Where a row states a size, it is once, few, many or the class of an expanded clone; other rows omit it.

TRBV10-2	-	TRBJ1-1	-	CASSVPGNLVKACF	TGCGCCAGCAGTGTTCCAGGCAACCTGGTCAAAGCTTGCTTT
TRBV28	-	TRBJ2-3	many	CASSSGTSGTDTQYF	TGTGCCAGCAGTTCAGGTACTAGTGGCACAGATACGCAGTATTTT
TRBV14	-	TRBJ2-2	many	CASSPKIVTTGELFF	TGTGCCAGCAGCCCCAAGATAGTAACGACCGGGGAGCTGTTTTTT
TRBV20-1	TRBD1	TRBJ2-7	-	CSASGTGTYEQYF	TGCAGTGCCTCAGGGACAGGAACCTACGAGCAGTACTTC
TRBV15	TRBD2	TRBJ2-1	many	CATSRDLGRASGNEQFF	TGTGCCACCAGCAGAGATCTCGGGAGGGCCTCTGGTAATGAGCAGTTCTTC
TRBV11-2	-	TRBJ1-2	-	CTSSLDPGGAYYGYTF	TGTACCAGCAGCTTAGACCCGGGGGGGGCCTACTATGGCTACACCTTC
TRBV7-9	-	TRBJ2-5	few	CASPIESPIGETQYF	TGTGCCAGTCCGATAGAGAGTCCTATTGGGGAGACCCAGTACTTC
TRBV27	TRBD1	TRBJ2-7	few	CASSGGQEASYEQYF	TGTGCCAGCAGTGGGGGACAGGAGGCCTCGTACGAGCAGTACTTC
TRBV4-2	TRBD1	TRBJ1-5	many	CASSQAGQPYSNQPQHF	TGTGCCAGCAGCCAAGCGGGACAGCCCTATAGCAATCAGCCCCAGCATTTT
TRBV5-4	TRBD1	TRBJ1-1	few	CASSLGGGGEAFF	TGTGCCAGCAGCTTGGGGGGAGGGGGCGAAGCTTTCTTT
TRBV7-9	-	TRBJ2-3	many	CASSFDSTDTQYF	TGTGCCAGCAGCTTTGACAGTACAGATACGCAGTATTTT
TRBV5-1	-	TRBJ2-7	many	CASSLEGGSLGEQYF	TGCGCCAGCAGCTTGGAGGGAGGCTCCCTAGGGGAGCAGTACTTC
TRBV15	-	TRBJ1-2	few	CATSRDFNYGYTF	TGTGCCACCAGCAGGGACTTTAACTATGGCTACACCTTC
TRBV7-8	-	TRBJ1-6	few	CASSLMQGRNNSPLHF	TGTGCCAGCAGCTTAATGCAGGGGCGAAATAATTCACCCCTCCACTTT
TRBV27	-	TRBJ2-7	many	CASSFEGGRIAYEQYF	TGTGCCAGCAGTTTCGAAGGGGGGCGCATCGCCTACGAGCAGTACTTC
TRBV6-1	-	TRBJ1-4	many	CASRKTATNEKLFF	TGTGCCAGCAGAAAGACTGCAACTAATGAAAAACTGTTTTTT
TRBV27	-	TRBJ1-2	many	CASSLNQANYGYTF	TGTGCCAGCAGTTTAAACCAGGCGAACTATGGCTACACCTTC
TRBV9	-	TRBJ1-4	-	CASSVDYTTNEKLFF	TGTGCCAGCAGCGTTGATTATACAACTAATGAAAAACTGTTTTTT
TRBV7-8	TRBD1	TRBJ1-3	-	CASSSRTGFGNTIYF	TGTGCCAGCAGCTCACGGACAGGGTTTGGAAACACCATATATTTT
TRBV9	TRBD1	TRBJ1-1	many	CASSTQDRGYTEAFF	TGTGCCAGCAGCACCCAGGACAGGGGGTATACTGAAGCTTTCTTT
TRBV6-6	-	TRBJ2-5	-	CASSYSVVGETQYF	TGTGCCAGCAGTTACTCCGTGGTTGGGGAGACCCAGTACTTC
TRBV28	TRBD2	TRBJ2-1	many	CASSLAGLAEGEQFF	TGTGCCAGCAGTCTGGCGGGACTAGCGGAGGGTGAGCAGTTCTTC
TRBV6-4	-	TRBJ1-5	-	CASSATQGDQPQHF	TGTGCCAGCAGTGCCACACAGGGTGATCAGCCCCAGCATTTT
TRBV29-1	-	TRBJ2-7	many	CSVARSYEQYF	TGCAGCGTTGCACGGAGCTACGAGCAGTACTTC
TRBV6-1	TRBD2	TRBJ2-2	many	CASSGPTSGRAWAGELFF	TGTGCCAGCAGTGGCCCGACTAGCGGGAGGGCCTGGGCCGGGGAGCTGTTTTTT
TRBV6-1	TRBD1	TRBJ2-1	many	CASSDRDRGQNEQFF	TGTGCCAGCAGTGACCGGGACAGGGGGCAAAATGAGCAGTTCTTC
TRBV7-8	TRBD2	TRBJ2-1	many	CASSPGLAVYNEQFF	TGTGCCAGCAGCCCCGGACTAGCAGTATACAATGAGCAGTTCTTC
TRBV5-1	TRBD2	TRBJ2-7	many	CASSLGASSGTSGSYEQYF	TGCGCCAGCAGCTTGGGCGCGTCTAGCGGGACTAGCGGCTCCTACGAGCAGTACTTC
TRBV4-1	-	TRBJ2-1	-	CASSQADPESSYNEQFF	TGCGCCAGCAGCCAAGCCGACCCGGAAAGCTCCTACAATGAGCAGTTCTTC
TRBV20-1	TRBD2	TRBJ2-1	few	CSARKAGTSGKNEQFF	TGCAGTGCTAGAAAAGCCGGGACTAGCGGGAAAAATGAGCAGTTCTTC
TRBV9	TRBD2	TRBJ2-5	few	CASSAGSLAGVSETQYF	TGTGCCAGCAGCGCAGGGAGTCTAGCGGGAGTGAGCGAGACCCAGTACTTC
TRBV20-1	-	TRBJ1-2	-	CSARETLSYGYTF	TGCAGTGCTCGGGAAACTCTTTCCTATGGCTACACCTTC
TRBV28	-	TRBJ2-5	-	CASSGNTAAQETQYF	TGTGCCAGCAGCGGCAATACAGCTGCCCAAGAGACCCAGTACTTC
TRBV18	-	TRBJ1-1	many	CASSPHTDSEAFF	TGTGCCAGCTCACCCCACACAGACTCTGAAGCTTTCTTT
TRBV20-1	-	TRBJ2-3	many	CSAAALVRATDTQYF	TGCAGTGCGGCCGCGCTAGTCAGAGCCACAGATACGCAGTATTTT
TRBV28	TRBD2	TRBJ2-2	-	CATSTRLAGATGELFF	TGTGCCACCAGTACCAGACTAGCGGGAGCGACCGGGGAGCTGTTTTTT
TRBV24-1	-	TRBJ2-5	many	CATSDGGVAGEETQYF	TGTGCCACCAGTGATGGGGGTGTGGCAGGGGAAGAGACCCAGTACTTC
TRBV7-8	TRBD2	TRBJ2-7	many	CASSHRRLASIDEQYF	TGTGCCAGCAGCCACAGACGACTAGCGTCTATCGACGAGCAGTACTTC
TRBV5-1	-	TRBJ2-1	many	CASSLGTSSHEQFF	TGCGCCAGCAGCTTGGGGACCTCTTCGCATGAGCAGTTCTTC
TRBV5-6	-	TRBJ1-1	few	CASSLMGWGRNTEAFF	TGTGCCAGCAGCTTGATGGGGTGGGGACGGAACACTGAAGCTTTCTTT